The T cell receptor (beta chain) under discussion was sequenced for a study of beta chain features in type 1 diabetes. TCRB transcripts that were expressed got sequenced, as all of the isolated RNA had been reverse transcribed. Measured with immunoSEQ multiplex PCR; TCRdb has only the in-frame clones, and not every one. Of around 340,000 clones listed, approximately 9.9% are singletons. A remark on this clone: The antigen remains unidentified.

There are 14 residues in the CDR3. CDR1 is MNHEY, CDR2 SVGAGI, per germline. Unmatched junction bases numbered 5, after V lost 2 bases and J lost 5 bases. Study outcomes and limitations: In every one of the four CD4+ subsets, TCRB CDR3s were moderately but significantly shorter in Type 1 diabetes patients.

This sequence was found in a man aged 25-45 years with type 1 diabetes. V and J are TRBV6-5 and TRBJ2-5, with 7 nucleotides matching TRBD2. Sequencing was performed on central memory CD4+ T cells from blood. The CDR3 here is CASSYGGGMETQYF. CDR3 nucleotides: TGTGCCAGCAGTTACGGCGGGGGTATGGAGACCCAGTACTTC.